The entry below gives a single TCR beta chain sequence along with its context. Its antigen is unidentified. RNA served as the template for amplifying TCR beta CDR3 regions. RT-PCR with HTBI primers came first, then second-round multiplex PCR. Each CDR3 protein is one row after TCRdb ran MiXCR on the multiplex PCR reads. The table has about 740,000 distinct CDR3 sequences, 40% seen once. Patients were diagnosed from clinical symptoms, serum thyroxine, TRAb, thyroid ultrasound and orbital computed tomography. A volume of approximately 10 ml of fresh peripheral blood supplied the PBMCs. The data were taken from a study of Graves' ophthalmopathy and Graves' hyperthyroidism. Study outcomes and limitations: Blood was where most expanded thyroid clonotypes above 0.001 frequency also turned up.

Unmatched junction bases numbered 11, after V lost 8 bases and J lost 4 bases. Germline CDR1 is SGHTA and CDR2 is FQGTGA. The CDR3 loop spans 14 amino acids. This sequence was found in an adult man with Graves' ophthalmopathy. Sequencing was carried out using peripheral blood. This chain links TRBV7-3 with TRBJ2-7, with TRBD1 matching over 7 bases. DNA for the CDR3: TGTGCCAGCGCACAGGGGTCCTACCCTTACGAGCAGTACTTC. Its translation: CASAQGSYPYEQYF.